This TCR beta chain was profiled in a study of blood T cell repertoires in COVID-19. In the study overall: Acute and convalescent COVID-19 specimens originated in the United States, Italy and Spain. T cells, B-cell-depleted T cells, or PBMCs supplied cDNA or gDNA.

The CDR3 runs to 13 residues. V was clipped by 7 bases and J by 4 bases, with 13 bases between them. The V gene's germline CDR1 is SGHTA and CDR2 FQGNSA. Study members were between about 18 and 100 years old and lived in fewer than 30 US regions. Original handling: It was from reference gene primer amplification that nucleated cell counts were estimated. Clones were read by immunoSEQ multiplex PCR, and TCRdb kept only the in-frame ones, dropping some. V, J and clone size derive from that table, while D and trimming were established from the DNA sequence. The repertoire holds 350,000 or so clones, with just over 85% as singletons. This clone occurred once.

This chain joins TRBV7-2 and TRBJ1-2; no clear D gene. This sequence originates from a woman aged 40 to 49 with acute COVID-19. Sequencing input: PBMCs or T cells enriched from blood (not recorded which). The CDR3 protein is CASITDMGYGYTF. The CDR3 DNA sequence: TGTGCCAGCATCACTGACATGGGCTATGGCTACACCTTC.